This TCR beta chain was documented in a study of OX40 agonist ivuxolimab in advanced cancers. Here immunoSEQ multiplex PCR was the method, and the copy in TCRdb shows in-frame clones only, minus some. Of more than 45,000 clones in the sample, approximately 85% were seen once. V gave up 6 bases and J gave up 7 bases, with 18 bases separating them. The V gene's germline CDR1 is MDHEN and CDR2 SYDVKM. The CDR3 is 14 residues long. This clone was seen a single time. This chain joins TRBV28 and TRBJ1-2, with a weak D call TRBD1 (5 bases). Sequences were derived from CD4+ or CD8+ T cells sorted from blood, sampled in a trial of the OX40 agonist ivuxolimab. The sequence was collected from an adult with an advanced solid tumor such as melanoma, head and neck, liver or kidney cancer. The CDR3 DNA is TGTGCCAGCAGGACCGGGACTGAAGAAACTGGCTACACCTTC. This gives the protein CASRTGTEETGYTF.